The present entry profiles one TCR beta chain with its context. The target antigen is unknown. Some clones are missing from TCRdb's copy, which holds only in-frame ones; the method was immunoSEQ multiplex PCR. The table has under 150,000 clones, 90% to 95% seen once; the top ten hold roughly 2.9%. Trimming removed 2 bases at V and 3 bases at J, with 5 bases between. This CDR3 region has 12 residues. CDR1 SGDLS and CDR2 YYNGEE come from the germline V gene. The data belong to a study of T cell responses to AZD1222 COVID-19 vaccine. General study findings and limits: Spike-wide coverage was observed for vaccine-associated CD4 TCRs, with dominant responses at 160-218 and 743-854. White British people made up most donors, females outnumbered males, and clonal diversity was possibly underestimated. Reportedly, nearly half of unique spike TCRs recognized epitopes outside B.1.351/B.1.1.7 mutations.

Specimen: peripheral blood, collected on day 0 of MenACWY control vaccination. The TCR comes from an adult in good health. This chain links TRBV9 with TRBJ1-2; no clear D gene. CDR3 loop: CASSVDHYGYTF. In DNA, the CDR3 is TGTGCCAGCAGCGTCGACCACTATGGCTACACCTTC.